The 20 T cell receptor beta chains reported below all come from one sample, sequenced in a study of blood T cell repertoires in COVID-19. Assay: immunoSEQ multiplex PCR; the TCRdb copy retains only in-frame clones and omits some. Of more than 85,000 clones listed, 88% are singletons. Sequencing was performed on peripheral blood. Receptors originate from a woman in her sixties with acute or convalescent COVID-19.

The V call is TRBV5-1, the J call TRBJ1-1; the D gene is possibly TRBD1 (5 bases). This CDR3 has 15 amino acids. Trimming cost V 4 bases and J 1 base, with 14 bases left between them. CDR1 is SGHRS and CDR2 is YFSETQ in the germline V gene. This CDR3 reads CASSRTLLGNTEAFF. CDR3 coding DNA: TGCGCCAGCAGCCGGACACTCCTGGGGAACACTGAAGCTTTCTTT.

The rearrangement links TRBV14 to TRBJ2-1; 8 bases map to TRBD2. The V and J ends lost 2 bases and 9 bases, in that order; junction bases with no gene match: 9. The germline CDR1 and CDR2 sequences are SGHDN and FVKESK. This CDR3 is 15 amino acids long. The CDR3 sequence: CASSQKWGGGSEQFF. CDR3 DNA: TGTGCCAGCAGCCAAAAATGGGGCGGGGGGAGTGAGCAGTTCTTC.

The genes are TRBV21-1 and TRBJ2-4; TRBD2 is the table's D call, not checked against the DNA. TRBV21-1 has pseudogene status. The CDR3 loop spans 20 amino acids. CDR3 protein: CASSKASGSLNFLAKNIQYF. Here the CDR3 DNA reads TGTGCCAGCAGCAAAGCTAGCGGGAGTCTTAATTTCCTAGCCAAAAACATTCAGTACTTC.

This clone has just one count. The V gene is TRBV7-3, the J gene TRBJ2-1, with D possibly TRBD2 on 5 matching bases. This CDR3 contains 14 residues. Trimming pared 4 bases from V and 12 bases from J, leaving 19 bases between. CDR1 SGHTA and CDR2 FQGTGA come from the germline V gene. CDR3 in amino acids: CASSSGLSGRAQFF. In DNA form, the CDR3 reads TGTGCCAGCAGCTCTGGACTGTCCGGCCGAGCGCAGTTCTTC.

V usage is TRBV9 and J usage is TRBJ2-5, with 7 bases that match TRBD2. This CDR3 has 16 amino acids. Looked up from germline, CDR1 is SGDLS and CDR2 is YYNGEE. V was pared by 1 base and J by 5 bases, with 11 bases of the junction left unmatched. The CDR3 nucleotides are TGTGCCAGCAGCGTATTGAAGGCGGGAGTTGTGGAGACCCAGTACTTC. Its protein product is CASSVLKAGVVETQYF.

The chain links TRBV11-3 to TRBJ2-7, with TRBD2 as a possible D gene (6 bases). CDR1 and CDR2 from the germline V gene are SGHNT and YENEEA. This CDR3 has 13 amino acids. Trimming took 8 bases from V and 6 from J, leaving 17 bases between them. The CDR3 sequence: CASGDSSSIEQYV. The CDR3 DNA reads as TGTGCCAGCGGGGACTCGTCATCGATCGAGCAGTACGTC.

The chain links TRBV10-3 to TRBJ2-7; 9 bases agree with TRBD2. Per the germline V gene, CDR1 is ENHRY and CDR2 is SYGVKD. The CDR3 is 13 residues long. The ends lost 8 bases at V and 3 bases at J; junction bases unmatched: 5. CDR3 DNA sequence: TGTGCCATCTCCGCTAGCGGGGACTACGAGCAGTACGTC. Encoded protein: CAISASGDYEQYV.

This chain uses TRBV19 with TRBJ2-3, with 15 bases lining up with TRBD2. Germline values: CDR1 LNHDA, CDR2 SQIVND (reference sequence). The V gene end was trimmed by 5 bases and the J gene end by 8 bases; junction bases not matched to a gene: 2. The CDR3 has 14 amino acids. CDR3 DNA: TGTGCCAGTAGTCCGGGACTAGCGGGAGGTACGCAGTATTTT. It encodes CASSPGLAGGTQYF.

This clone was observed a single time. V is TRBV28 and J is TRBJ1-2; TRBD1 matches 9 bases. The CDR3 totals 14 residues. Germline values: CDR1 MDHEN, CDR2 SYDVKM. V lost 2 bases to trimming and J lost 9 bases; unmatched junction nucleotides: 7. This CDR3 reads CASSLVEDRGRYTF. DNA of the CDR3: TGTGCCAGCAGTTTAGTCGAGGACAGGGGCCGCTACACCTTC.

The genes are TRBV19 and TRBJ2-3, with TRBD2 identical over 12 bases. CDR3 length: 15 residues. Per germline, CDR1 LNHDA and CDR2 SQIVND (reference sequence). The V segment lost 7 bases and the J segment 5 bases; nucleotides outside the gene matches: 7. As DNA, the CDR3 is TGTGCCAGTACTGTGGCTAGCGGGAGGGGAGATACGCAGTATTTT. Amino acid sequence: CASTVASGRGDTQYF.

This chain uses TRBV6-1 with TRBJ1-6; D remains ambiguous. CDR3 length: 12 amino acids. Deletions cut 0 bases from V and 10 bases from J, with 4 bases between. Germline CDR1 and CDR2: MNHNS and SASEGT. The CDR3 DNA follows: TGTGCCAGCAGTGAAGCGGAGTCACCCCTCCACTTT. The encoded protein is CASSEAESPLHF.

This chain joins TRBV5-5 and TRBJ2-2; D perhaps matches TRBD1 (6 bases). Germline V gene sequence: CDR1 SGHKS, CDR2 YYEKEE (reference sequence). Trimming removed 4 bases at V and 1 base at J, with 11 bases between. The CDR3 sequence is 15 residues long. CDR3 nucleotide sequence: TGTGCCAGCAGCGCCGGGACACGGAACACCGGGGAGCTGTTTTTT. The encoded protein is CASSAGTRNTGELFF. Based on the CDR3 plus reference TRBV5-5 and TRBJ2-2, the full variable domain is DAGVTQSPTHLIKTRGQQVTLRCSPISGHKSVSWYQQVLGQGPQFIFQYYEKEERGRGNFPDRFSARQFPNYSSELNVNALLLGDSALYLCASSAGTRNTGELFFGEGSRLTVL.

This clone has only one observation. V gene TRBV10-3 combines with J gene TRBJ2-3, with 13 bases aligning to TRBD2. CDR3 size: 16 residues. From germline, CDR1 is ENHRY and CDR2 SYGVKD. V shed 6 bases, J shed 3 bases, and the junction held 6 bases outside the gene matches. CDR3 loop: CAIRTTSGRSTDTQYF. As DNA, the CDR3 is TGTGCCATCAGGACGACTAGCGGGAGGTCGACAGATACGCAGTATTTT.

The chain uses TRBV27 and TRBJ2-7; no definite D call. V shed 5 bases and J shed 2 bases, with 10 bases lying between them. The CDR3 length is 13 residues. CDR1 is MNHEY, CDR2 SMNVEV, per germline (reference sequence). This CDR3 reads CASSPPVPYEQYV. CDR3 DNA: TGTGCCAGCAGTCCCCCGGTCCCCTACGAGCAGTACGTC.

In its sample, this clone was seen once. The chain links TRBV5-1 to TRBJ2-7, with TRBD1 as a possible D gene (5 bases). CDR1 is SGHRS and CDR2 is YFSETQ in the germline V gene. V was cut by 1 base and J by 2 bases, with 7 bases left in between. The CDR3 totals 13 residues. Here the CDR3 DNA reads TGCGCCAGCAGCTTGCCCAGGGCCTACGAGCAGTACTTC. Protein product: CASSLPRAYEQYF.

The chain uses TRBV5-1 and TRBJ2-1, with TRBD2 as a possible D gene (5 bases). The CDR3 spans 15 residues. Germline V CDR1 and CDR2: SGHRS, YFSETQ. The V end was cut by 0 bases, the J end by 0 bases, with 7 bases between. CDR3 sequence reads: CASSLDGNSYNEQFF. The CDR3 DNA is TGCGCCAGCAGCTTGGACGGGAACTCCTACAATGAGCAGTTCTTC.

The chain carries TRBV2 and TRBJ2-1; 9 nucleotides align to TRBD2. Germline CDR1 reads SNHLY; CDR2 reads FYNNEI. This CDR3 is built from 13 residues. The V and J ends lost 6 bases and 8 bases, in that order; junction bases with no gene match: 5. The DNA of the CDR3 is TGTGCCAGCAGGGATAGCGGGAGTGATGAGCAGTTCTTC. This gives the protein CASRDSGSDEQFF.

V gene TRBV7-3 combines with J gene TRBJ2-4; D is unclear. CDR3 length: 13 residues. Trimming took off 1 base at V and 2 bases at J, with 3 bases between the two ends. Germline assignment: CDR1 SGHTA and CDR2 FQGTGA. The CDR3 loop is CASSLSTKNIQYF. CDR3 nucleotide sequence: TGTGCCAGCAGCTTAAGTACCAAAAACATTCAGTACTTC.

The V and J genes are TRBV5-6 and TRBJ1-1; unclear D gene. This CDR3 is built from 14 residues. In germline, CDR1 is SGHDT, CDR2 YYEEEE. The V end was cut by 2 bases, the J end by 7 bases, with 15 bases between. CDR3 sequence: CASSFPGGLNEAFF. The CDR3 region has the DNA TGTGCCAGCAGCTTCCCCGGAGGTCTAAATGAAGCTTTCTTT.

This clone was counted a few times. The CDR3 DNA reads TGTGCCAGCAGACCAGGGCGGGAGGGTAGCACAGATACGCAGTATTTT. Amino acid sequence: CASRPGREGSTDTQYF. The chain combines TRBV6-4 with TRBJ2-3; 9 positions match TRBD2. J lost 0 bases, V lost 6 bases, and 7 bases had no gene match. Germline values: CDR1 MRHNA, CDR2 SNTAGT. The length of the CDR3 is 16 residues.